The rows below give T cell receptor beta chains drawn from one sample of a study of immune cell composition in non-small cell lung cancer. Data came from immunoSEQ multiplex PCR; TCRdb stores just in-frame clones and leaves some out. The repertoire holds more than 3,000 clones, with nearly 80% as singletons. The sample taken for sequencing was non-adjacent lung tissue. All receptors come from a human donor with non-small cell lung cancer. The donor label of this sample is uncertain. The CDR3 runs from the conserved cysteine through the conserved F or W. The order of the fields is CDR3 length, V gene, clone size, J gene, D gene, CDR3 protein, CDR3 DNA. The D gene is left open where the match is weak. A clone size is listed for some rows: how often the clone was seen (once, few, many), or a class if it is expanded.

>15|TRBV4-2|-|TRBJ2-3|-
CASSPRVYSTDTQYF
TGTGCCAGCAGCCCCAGGGTGTATAGCACAGATACGCAGTATTTT
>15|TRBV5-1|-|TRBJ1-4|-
CASSLLRGPNEKLFF
TGCGCCAGCAGCTTGTTGCGGGGCCCAAATGAAAAACTGTTTTTT
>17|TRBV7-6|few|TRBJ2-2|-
CASSLGGAGAFTGELFF
TGTGCCAGCAGCTTAGGGGGCGCGGGGGCCTTCACCGGGGAGCTGTTTTTT
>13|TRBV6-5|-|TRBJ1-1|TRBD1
CASRPTGGTEAFF
TGTGCCAGCAGGCCTACAGGGGGGACTGAAGCTTTCTTT
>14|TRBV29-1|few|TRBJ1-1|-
CSVGLQRMNTEAFF
TGCAGCGTTGGACTACAGAGAATGAACACTGAAGCTTTCTTT
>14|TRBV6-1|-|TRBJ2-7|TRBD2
CASIARLAGYEQYF
TGTGCCAGCATCGCAAGACTAGCGGGTTACGAGCAGTACTTC
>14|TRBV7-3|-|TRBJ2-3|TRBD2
CASSLGLAGDTQYF
TGTGCCAGCAGCCTGGGACTAGCGGGAGATACGCAGTATTTT
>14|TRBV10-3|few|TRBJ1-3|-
CAISDREYGNTIYF
TGTGCCATCAGTGACAGGGAATATGGAAACACCATATATTTT
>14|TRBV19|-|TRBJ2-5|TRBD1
CASSIGQGAETQYF
TGTGCCAGTAGTATCGGGCAGGGGGCTGAGACCCAGTACTTC
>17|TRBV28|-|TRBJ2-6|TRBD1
CASYSGQPRSGANVLTF
TGTGCCAGCTACTCGGGACAGCCGCGCTCTGGGGCCAACGTCCTGACTTTC
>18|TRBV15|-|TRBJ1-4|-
CATRKRSGSGEGSEKLFF
TGTGCCACCAGAAAGAGGTCGGGCAGCGGAGAGGGTAGTGAAAAACTGTTTTTT
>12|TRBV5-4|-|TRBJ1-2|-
CASSVSQAGYTF
TGTGCCAGCAGTGTATCACAGGCGGGCTACACCTTC